The clone carrying this T cell receptor beta chain has only one observation. Its specificity is not known. CDR1 is SGHNT and CDR2 is YYREEE in the germline V gene (reference sequence). The CDR3 runs to 14 residues. V was cut by 5 bases and J by 0 bases, with 11 bases left in between. These data are taken from a study of T cells in localized non-small cell lung cancer. General observations from the study: Sequence data derive from only one tumor region, so heterogeneity remains possible. A median of around 57 clones ranked among the top 100 in tumor appeared in adjacent lung. Clonality of T cells reached its maximum in uninvolved adjacent lung, surpassing tumor.

Sequenced by immunoSEQ multiplex PCR; TCRdb stores in-frame clones only, minus some. This sample yields about 15,000 clones, of which about 85% are seen a single time; less than 5% belongs to the top ten. The sequencing used peripheral blood, collected before any cancer treatment. This receptor was taken from a woman aged 35 to 69 with stage I lung adenocarcinoma. The chain couples TRBV5-4 to TRBJ1-1, with D maybe TRBD1 (5 bases). The CDR3 bases are TGTGCCAGCAGGGGGGTCAGCATGAACACTGAAGCTTTCTTT. Its protein product is CASRGVSMNTEAFF.